A selection of T cell receptor beta chains follows, all from one sample in a study of T cell responses to AZD1222 COVID-19 vaccine. Sequencing used immunoSEQ multiplex PCR; TCRdb keeps in-frame clones, though not all of them. The sample has about 120,000 clones; approximately 90% are singletons. The sequencing here drew on peripheral blood, taken 28 days after the second AZD1222 dose. The receptors were gathered from an adult who received the AZD1222 COVID-19 vaccine. Both conserved end residues are part of each CDR3. A D gene is named only where the DNA matches it firmly. Not every row has a clone size; where given, it reads once, few, many or a size class.

j_gene: TRBJ2-1; d_gene: -; v_gene: TRBV3-1/TRBV3-2; abundance: -; CDR3nt: TGTGCCAGCAGCCAAGAACGCTACACCCATGAGCAGTTCTTC; CDR3aa: CASSQERYTHEQFF
j_gene: TRBJ1-1; d_gene: -; v_gene: TRBV29-1; abundance: -; CDR3nt: TGCAGCGCGGACAGATTGAACACTGAAGCTTTCTTT; CDR3aa: CSADRLNTEAFF
j_gene: TRBJ2-3; d_gene: -; v_gene: TRBV11-2; abundance: -; CDR3nt: TGTGCCAGCAGCTTAGGCTGGGGCACAGATACGCAGTATTTT; CDR3aa: CASSLGWGTDTQYF
j_gene: TRBJ2-3; d_gene: -; v_gene: TRBV6-5; abundance: -; CDR3nt: TGTGCCAGCACGAGCAGAGTCTGGGGAGATACGCAGTATTTT; CDR3aa: CASTSRVWGDTQYF
j_gene: TRBJ2-5; d_gene: -; v_gene: TRBV3-1/TRBV3-2; abundance: -; CDR3nt: TGTGCCAGCAGCCCCACCTCCGATCCTGAGACCCAGTACTTC; CDR3aa: CASSPTSDPETQYF
j_gene: TRBJ2-5; d_gene: -; v_gene: TRBV25-1; abundance: -; CDR3nt: TGTGCCAGCAGACTCGACAAGGAAGAGACCCAGTACTTC; CDR3aa: CASRLDKEETQYF
j_gene: TRBJ2-7; d_gene: TRBD1; v_gene: TRBV7-2; abundance: -; CDR3nt: TGTGCCAGCAGCTTAGCCTTACAGGGACAGGAGCAGTACTTC; CDR3aa: CASSLALQGQEQYF
j_gene: TRBJ1-2; d_gene: -; v_gene: TRBV18; abundance: -; CDR3nt: TGTGCCAGCTCACCAGAGGGGACCAACTATGGCTACACCTTC; CDR3aa: CASSPEGTNYGYTF
j_gene: TRBJ1-2; d_gene: -; v_gene: TRBV6-1; abundance: -; CDR3nt: TGTGCCAGCAGTGAAGCAGAACCGGGCGGCTACACCTTC; CDR3aa: CASSEAEPGGYTF
j_gene: TRBJ1-1; d_gene: TRBD1; v_gene: TRBV6-2/TRBV6-3; abundance: once; CDR3nt: TGTGCCAGCACCCCTTACAGGGGCGCAAACACTGAAGCTTTCTTT; CDR3aa: CASTPYRGANTEAFF
j_gene: TRBJ1-2; d_gene: -; v_gene: TRBV19; abundance: -; CDR3nt: TGTGCCAGTAGCCCCGGACCCTCCGGTGGCTACACCTTC; CDR3aa: CASSPGPSGGYTF
j_gene: TRBJ2-1; d_gene: -; v_gene: TRBV5-1; abundance: -; CDR3nt: TGCGCCAGCAGCTTGGGACAGTCCTACAATGAGCAGTTCTTC; CDR3aa: CASSLGQSYNEQFF
j_gene: TRBJ2-3; d_gene: -; v_gene: TRBV19; abundance: -; CDR3nt: TGTGCCACTAACCGGAGGGGTCAGTCAACAGATACGCAGTATTTT; CDR3aa: CATNRRGQSTDTQYF
j_gene: TRBJ2-2; d_gene: -; v_gene: TRBV30; abundance: -; CDR3nt: TGTGCCTGGAGTCGGGCCCTGGCCGGGGAGCTGTTTTTT; CDR3aa: CAWSRALAGELFF
j_gene: TRBJ1-2; d_gene: TRBD1; v_gene: TRBV28; abundance: once; CDR3nt: TGTGCCAGCAGTCCCACGACAGGGAAGAGCTATGGCTACACCTTC; CDR3aa: CASSPTTGKSYGYTF
j_gene: TRBJ2-7; d_gene: -; v_gene: TRBV6-1; abundance: -; CDR3nt: TGTGCCAGCAGTGAAGGCCGAGGAGGGCGATACTACGAGCAGTACTTC; CDR3aa: CASSEGRGGRYYEQYF
j_gene: TRBJ2-2; d_gene: -; v_gene: TRBV7-8; abundance: -; CDR3nt: TGTGCCAGCGGGAAGGGGCAGAAAACCGGGGAGCTGTTTTTT; CDR3aa: CASGKGQKTGELFF
j_gene: TRBJ1-2; d_gene: TRBD1; v_gene: TRBV6-2/TRBV6-3; abundance: -; CDR3nt: TGTGCCAGCAGTTCCGAGTTCAGGGGGGGAAATGGCTACACCTTC; CDR3aa: CASSSEFRGGNGYTF
j_gene: TRBJ1-6; d_gene: -; v_gene: TRBV30; abundance: -; CDR3nt: TGTGCCTGGAGTCTCGTGCCCCACCGGTCACCCCTCCACTTT; CDR3aa: CAWSLVPHRSPLHF
j_gene: TRBJ2-6; d_gene: -; v_gene: TRBV19; abundance: -; CDR3nt: TGTGCCAGTACCTTACAGGGAGGATTCTCTGGGGCCAACGTCCTGACTTTC; CDR3aa: CASTLQGGFSGANVLTF
j_gene: TRBJ2-7; d_gene: -; v_gene: TRBV10-2; abundance: -; CDR3nt: TGCGCCAGCAGGGGTGGCAGCAACTACGAGCAGTACTTC; CDR3aa: CASRGGSNYEQYF
j_gene: TRBJ2-5; d_gene: TRBD2; v_gene: TRBV27; abundance: -; CDR3nt: TGTGCCAGCAGTTTTTGGACTAGCGGGGGGGCCCGGGAGACCCAGTACTTC; CDR3aa: CASSFWTSGGARETQYF
j_gene: TRBJ1-5; d_gene: -; v_gene: TRBV6-6; abundance: -; CDR3nt: TGTGCCAGCAGTTACGCCCCAGAATATAGCAATCAGCCCCAGCATTTT; CDR3aa: CASSYAPEYSNQPQHF
j_gene: TRBJ1-3; d_gene: TRBD1; v_gene: TRBV6-6; abundance: -; CDR3nt: TGTGCCAGCAGTCCCTGGGACAGTTTAACCTCTGGAAACACCATATATTTT; CDR3aa: CASSPWDSLTSGNTIYF
j_gene: TRBJ1-2; d_gene: -; v_gene: TRBV6-2/TRBV6-3; abundance: -; CDR3nt: TGTGCCAGCAGTCCCCAGGGCTCCGTCTATGGCTACACCTTC; CDR3aa: CASSPQGSVYGYTF
j_gene: TRBJ1-2; d_gene: TRBD1; v_gene: TRBV2; abundance: -; CDR3nt: TGTGCCAGCAATATACAGGGGGCGGGTGGCTATGGCTACACCTTC; CDR3aa: CASNIQGAGGYGYTF
j_gene: TRBJ1-6; d_gene: -; v_gene: TRBV4-2; abundance: few; CDR3nt: TGTGCCAGCAGCCAAGGTGTGGGCGGGCCTGGAATCACCCTCCACTTT; CDR3aa: CASSQGVGGPGITLHF
j_gene: TRBJ2-6; d_gene: -; v_gene: TRBV9; abundance: few; CDR3nt: TGTGCCAGCAGCGTGTTTAGCGCTGGGGCCAACGTCCTGACTTTC; CDR3aa: CASSVFSAGANVLTF
j_gene: TRBJ2-7; d_gene: -; v_gene: TRBV7-3; abundance: -; CDR3nt: TGTGCCAGCAGCTTAATTAGGATCGGGTACGAGCAGTACTTC; CDR3aa: CASSLIRIGYEQYF
j_gene: TRBJ1-2; d_gene: TRBD1; v_gene: TRBV25-1; abundance: -; CDR3nt: TGTGCCAGCAGGGACAGGGGCCTCTTGGGCTACACCTTC; CDR3aa: CASRDRGLLGYTF
j_gene: TRBJ1-6; d_gene: TRBD1; v_gene: TRBV19; abundance: -; CDR3nt: TGTGCCAGTAGTAAACGACAGGGGGTTGCTTCACCCCTCCACTTT; CDR3aa: CASSKRQGVASPLHF
j_gene: TRBJ1-2; d_gene: TRBD1; v_gene: TRBV30; abundance: -; CDR3nt: TGTGCCTGGGGACAGGCGGAAGGCTACACCTTC; CDR3aa: CAWGQAEGYTF
j_gene: TRBJ1-4; d_gene: TRBD1; v_gene: TRBV25-1; abundance: -; CDR3nt: TGTGCCAGCAGTGAGACAGGGATGTTAACTAATGAAAAACTGTTTTTT; CDR3aa: CASSETGMLTNEKLFF
j_gene: TRBJ2-3; d_gene: -; v_gene: TRBV18; abundance: -; CDR3nt: TGTGCCAGCTCACGAGACAGTAGCACAGATACGCAGTATTTT; CDR3aa: CASSRDSSTDTQYF
j_gene: TRBJ1-1; d_gene: TRBD1; v_gene: TRBV7-2; abundance: once; CDR3nt: TGTGCCAGCAGCCAGACCTGGGACAGGGCTGCTTTCTTT; CDR3aa: CASSQTWDRAAFF
j_gene: TRBJ1-4; d_gene: TRBD1; v_gene: TRBV7-8; abundance: -; CDR3nt: TGTGCCAGCAGCTTATTTTTACAGGGAGGGGGCTCTGGTGAAAAACTGTTTTTT; CDR3aa: CASSLFLQGGGSGEKLFF
j_gene: TRBJ1-5; d_gene: -; v_gene: TRBV7-9; abundance: once; CDR3nt: TGTGCCAGCAGCTTAGGGGCGGGGCTGGGGCCCCAGCATTTT; CDR3aa: CASSLGAGLGPQHF
j_gene: TRBJ1-1; d_gene: TRBD1; v_gene: TRBV10-1; abundance: -; CDR3nt: TGCGCCAGCAGTGCTTCCGGGACAGGGAAAGAAGCTTTCTTT; CDR3aa: CASSASGTGKEAFF
j_gene: TRBJ1-1; d_gene: -; v_gene: TRBV30; abundance: -; CDR3nt: TGTGCCCCCGGACTTTTGAACACTGAAGCTTTCTTT; CDR3aa: CAPGLLNTEAFF
j_gene: TRBJ1-2; d_gene: -; v_gene: TRBV20-1; abundance: -; CDR3nt: TGCAGTGCTAGTCGACCAGGGGTGAACTATGGCTACACCTTC; CDR3aa: CSASRPGVNYGYTF
j_gene: TRBJ1-1; d_gene: -; v_gene: TRBV11-2; abundance: -; CDR3nt: TGTGCCAGCAGCTTAGTGGGTCTAAACACTGAAGCTTTCTTT; CDR3aa: CASSLVGLNTEAFF
j_gene: TRBJ1-5; d_gene: -; v_gene: TRBV4-3; abundance: -; CDR3nt: TGCGCCAGCAGCCAAGAGCGGGCTCTCAACGTTCCCCAGCATTTT; CDR3aa: CASSQERALNVPQHF
j_gene: TRBJ2-1; d_gene: TRBD2; v_gene: TRBV18; abundance: -; CDR3nt: TGTGCCAGCTCACCACGACCTAGCGGGGGCAATGAGCAGTTCTTC; CDR3aa: CASSPRPSGGNEQFF
j_gene: TRBJ1-1; d_gene: -; v_gene: TRBV19; abundance: -; CDR3nt: TGTGCCAGTAGGCCTCAATTAAAAGATATCACTGAAGCTTTCTTT; CDR3aa: CASRPQLKDITEAFF
j_gene: TRBJ1-6; d_gene: -; v_gene: TRBV6-9; abundance: -; CDR3nt: TGTGCCAACGGGGCTTCCTATAATTCACCCCTCCACTTT; CDR3aa: CANGASYNSPLHF
j_gene: TRBJ2-1; d_gene: -; v_gene: TRBV6-6; abundance: -; CDR3nt: TGTGCCAGCAGTTACTCGAGCAGGGGGGTTCAGTTCTTC; CDR3aa: CASSYSSRGVQFF
j_gene: TRBJ1-6; d_gene: -; v_gene: TRBV6-5; abundance: -; CDR3nt: TGTGCCAGCAGTTATCAGAATTCACCCCTCCACTTT; CDR3aa: CASSYQNSPLHF
j_gene: TRBJ2-1; d_gene: TRBD1; v_gene: TRBV10-3; abundance: -; CDR3nt: TGTGCCATCAGCCGACAGGGGGCCTACAATGAGCAGTTCTTC; CDR3aa: CAISRQGAYNEQFF
j_gene: TRBJ1-3; d_gene: -; v_gene: TRBV6-5; abundance: -; CDR3nt: TGTGCCAGCAGTTACGGGTGGGCGGCCTCTGGAAACACCATATATTTT; CDR3aa: CASSYGWAASGNTIYF
j_gene: TRBJ1-2; d_gene: TRBD1; v_gene: TRBV30; abundance: -; CDR3nt: TGTGCCTGGAGCAGAGGGGGCATCTATGGCTACACCTTC; CDR3aa: CAWSRGGIYGYTF
j_gene: TRBJ2-4; d_gene: TRBD2; v_gene: TRBV5-1; abundance: medium-sized; CDR3nt: TGCGCCAGCTCCGAGGCGGGGGGCAAAAACATTCAGTACTTC; CDR3aa: CASSEAGGKNIQYF
j_gene: TRBJ2-7; d_gene: -; v_gene: TRBV18; abundance: -; CDR3nt: TGTGCCAGCTCACCACCTACAAATTCCTACGAGCAGTACTTC; CDR3aa: CASSPPTNSYEQYF
j_gene: TRBJ1-5; d_gene: -; v_gene: TRBV4-3; abundance: -; CDR3nt: TGCGCCAGCAGCCGAATAATTAGAAGCAATCAGCCCCAGCATTTT; CDR3aa: CASSRIIRSNQPQHF
j_gene: TRBJ1-5; d_gene: -; v_gene: TRBV18; abundance: -; CDR3nt: TGTGCCAGCTCACCAGAACAGGGAGGTGGCAATCAGCCCCAGCATTTT; CDR3aa: CASSPEQGGGNQPQHF
j_gene: TRBJ2-1; d_gene: -; v_gene: TRBV29-1; abundance: -; CDR3nt: TGCAGCGTTGAAGATTGGCTAGCCAATGAGCAGTTCTTC; CDR3aa: CSVEDWLANEQFF
j_gene: TRBJ1-6; d_gene: -; v_gene: TRBV28; abundance: -; CDR3nt: TGTGCCAGCAGTTTATTGTGGGAGTATAATTCACCCCTCCACTTT; CDR3aa: CASSLLWEYNSPLHF
j_gene: TRBJ2-1; d_gene: TRBD2; v_gene: TRBV4-1; abundance: -; CDR3nt: TGCGCCAGCAGCCAAGATCCGGGGGGGTCCTACAATGAGCAGTTCTTC; CDR3aa: CASSQDPGGSYNEQFF